This T cell receptor (beta chain) stems from a study of OX40 agonist ivuxolimab in advanced cancers. Some clones are missing from TCRdb's copy, which holds only in-frame ones; the method was immunoSEQ multiplex PCR. This sample yields about 21,000 clones, of which just under 85% are seen a single time; approximately 30% belongs to the top ten. CDR1 and CDR2 from the germline V gene are SGHRS and YFSETQ. V lost 1 base and J lost 2; bases outside the gene matches: 1. CDR3 size: 15 residues. This receptor was obtained from an adult with an advanced solid tumor such as melanoma, head and neck, liver or kidney cancer. The sequencing used CD4+ or CD8+ T cells sorted from blood, collected in a trial of the OX40 agonist ivuxolimab. The chain is built from TRBV5-1 and TRBJ2-1; 9 nucleotides align to TRBD1. The CDR3 protein is CASSLWTGAYNEQFF. CDR3 nucleotide sequence: TGCGCCAGCAGCTTGTGGACAGGGGCCTACAATGAGCAGTTCTTC.